This TCR beta chain comes out of a study of monozygotic twins with inflammatory bowel disease. Study-level points and caveats: Immunosuppressive treatments differing between patients may have added repertoire variability.

The germline gives CDR1 SGHAT, CDR2 FQNNGV. The CDR3 consists of 16 residues. Regarding this clonotype: Its matching antigen is unknown.

Template switching introduced UMIs that contain a 6-nucleotide sample barcode. TCRdb reprocessed the 5' RACE reads, keeping one entry per CDR3 protein, no DNA. The listing records about 380,000 distinct CDR3 sequences. Each donor gave about 2.7 ml of peripheral blood. The clonotype comes from a human donor with ulcerative colitis or Crohn's disease, or a healthy co-twin of an affected twin (not recorded which). This chain uses TRBV11-2 with TRBJ1-5. Sequenced sample: blood. The CDR3 spells CASSPAGVGSNQPQHF.